This T cell receptor (beta chain) appears in the sequencing data of a study of neurological immune-mediated disorders. The CDR3 is 12 residues long. Unmatched junction bases numbered 3, after V lost 10 bases and J lost 6 bases. The V gene's germline CDR1 is SGHVS and CDR2 FQNEAQ. Time point noted: longitudinal time-point 1 (baseline). Using its own MiXCR run on the 5' RACE reads, TCRdb lists one record per CDR3 protein. In the table there are around 49,000 distinct CDR3 sequences, more than 8.5% of which are singletons. This clonotype was observed many times. Sequencing used PBMCs. The chain employs TRBV7-8 and TRBJ2-1; 10 bases are shared with TRBD2. The TCR sequence derives from a woman in her thirties or forties in good health. The CDR3 DNA follows: TGTGCCACTAGCGGGAGCGGCAATGAGCAGTTCTTC. Translating it yields CATSGSGNEQFF.